This T cell receptor (beta chain) was recorded in a study of identical twins (dated by TCRdb to between 2015 and 2016). Background for the entire study: The study deep-sequenced TCR alpha and beta repertoires from monozygotic twins, unrelated adults of various ages and cord blood to test whether fetal clonotypes persist. Replicate twin experiments were performed at different times using different library preparation protocols to rule out contamination. Results the study describes overall, beyond this receptor: Out-of-frame TCR alpha sequences shared between twins showed an excess of low generation-probability sequences compared with coincidental sharing between unrelated individuals. Because the same donors could not be followed over many years, the conclusions relied on cross-sectional statistical analysis. A weaker excess of twin sharing was found in beta out-of-frame sequences because the signal-to-noise ratio was lowered by fewer shared sequences. Invariant T cells such as MAIT and iNKT could partly confound zero-insertion analyses, although diverse VJ usage argued against such confounding for most clonotypes. Fewer insertions were carried by abundant cord blood beta clonotypes, a similar but weaker trend appeared in young adult naive repertoires, and no such trend appeared in memory repertoires. In monozygotic twins, out-of-frame TCR alpha sharing was systematically underestimated by recombination models, although the models agreed with sharing between unrelated individuals.

The library was obtained by 5' RACE. The listed sequencing device is Illumina HiSeq 2000. A universal primer binding site was added through template switching, and the final cDNA carried a unique molecular identifier so that TCR cDNA molecules could be counted accurately. First-strand cDNA for TCR alpha and beta chains was synthesized from specific primers in the conserved constant-segment region. To control for contamination, every cDNA library was double barcoded, receiving both a SMART-Mk sample barcode and Illumina barcodes. TruSeq adapter sequences along with Illumina sample barcodes were introduced in two successive PCR steps. TCR alpha and beta cDNA libraries were sequenced on the Illumina HiSeq platform with custom primers. For the original study's pipeline: Raw reads were processed with MiGEC to extract unique molecular identifiers, and MiXCR was used to determine CDR3 positions. Recombination models were inferred per individual with the repgenHMM and IGoR tools using an EM algorithm. Shared clonotypes were analyzed with the tcR package in R, and sharing was normalized by the product of cloneset sizes. To study raw recombination without the effects of thymic and clonal selection, out-of-frame nonproductive sequences were analyzed. TCRdb cleaned the public reads at Q25 with fastp, built clones with MiXCR and kept in-frame beta chains. Rows with a matching CDR3 protein are joined into one entry that keeps the most common DNA and genes. The V and J calls were determined by TCRdb, not by the authors. The table for this sample lists around 370,000 distinct CDR3 sequences; 9% to 10% of them were counted only once. The ten biggest clones cover 8% to 10% of the sample.

As concerns this clonotype: It lacks a known antigen. The sample holds no much larger clone one base away, and base qualities are not on file.

Every donor was a healthy Caucasian. Three unrelated non-twin adults were additionally sequenced: a male aged 18 to 29, a male aged 50 to 60 and a female aged 50 to 60. Miltenyi CD45RO+ enrichment and human naive T-cell isolation kits were used to isolate memory (CD45RO+) and naive T cells from PBMC. V is clipped by 3 bases and J by 1 base, and the sequence between their germline boundaries is 15 bases long. Including cysteine and phenylalanine, the CDR3 has 16 amino acids. Kept here is only the CDR3 DNA, which spans 48 bases and is read in frame from base 1. Taken from the germline V gene, the CDR1 and CDR2 loops are SNHLY and FYNNEI.

The receptor chain draws on TRBV2 and TRBJ2-5; the D gene is possibly TRBD1 or TRBD2, each agreeing over 5 bases. Specimen: naive T cells sorted from blood. The meaning of the sample's cell subset or site label: cells isolated with a human naive T-cell isolation kit. This TCR was sampled from a woman aged 50 to 60 in good health. The CDR3 region: CASSDRQRPSQETQYF. The DNA reads TGTGCCAGCAGTGACCGACAGCGGCCCTCCCAAGAGACCCAGTACTTC.